These 6 T cell receptor beta chains were all obtained from the same sample, sequenced in a study of cytomegalovirus exposure and HLA in healthy donors. The PCR had 60 Vbeta and 13 Jbeta primers. Libraries were prepared by immunoSEQ multiplex PCR; TCRdb keeps only in-frame clonotypes and omits some of them. Of 200,000 to 250,000 clones detected, roughly 80% appear once; the ten largest clones hold 0.22%. The sample was PBMCs. These receptors all come from a girl aged 2-10 years in good health and CMV-seronegative.

The chain recombines TRBV7-3 with TRBJ2-1; 9 positions agree with TRBD2. Unmatched junction bases numbered 2, after V lost 2 bases and J lost 3 bases. The CDR3 consists of 15 residues. Germline V lookup: CDR1 SGHTA, CDR2 FQGTGA. For the CDR3, the DNA is TGTGCCAGCAGCTTAGGCGGGGGGGACTACAATGAGCAGTTCTTC. Its protein is CASSLGGGDYNEQFF.

The J gene is TRBJ2-5, the V gene TRBV15; 8 positions match TRBD2. J was trimmed by 2 bases and V by 2 bases; bases with no gene match: 1. The CDR3 sequence is 14 residues long. Germline V gene data show CDR1 as LNHNV and CDR2 as YYDKDF (reference sequence). The CDR3, as DNA: TGTGCCACCAGCAGACGGGGGGGACAAGAGACCCAGTACTTC. This sequence encodes CATSRRGGQETQYF.

The chain recombines TRBV14 with TRBJ1-2; the D gene is possibly TRBD1 (6 bases). V lost 0 bases, J lost 7 bases, and 18 bases lay in between. The CDR3 runs 16 residues. The germline CDR1 and CDR2 sequences are SGHDN and FVKESK. The CDR3 protein is CASSQEIRGAVRGYTF. The DNA for the CDR3 is TGTGCCAGCAGCCAAGAAATACGGGGGGCTGTGCGTGGCTACACCTTC.

V and J are TRBV29-1 and TRBJ1-1; D not certain. Trimming took 3 bases from V and 4 from J, leaving 15 bases between them. In germline, CDR1 is SQVTM, CDR2 ANQGSEA. This CDR3 has 14 amino acids. CDR3 residues: CSVEGGNPGTEAFF. CDR3 DNA: TGCAGCGTTGAGGGCGGGAATCCCGGCACTGAAGCTTTCTTT.

The rearrangement joins TRBV5-4 to TRBJ1-6; tentatively, D is TRBD1 (5 bases). V lost 0 bases and J lost 9, with 13 bases in between. Germline-derived CDR1 and CDR2 are SGHNT and YYREEE (reference sequence). The CDR3 contains 15 residues. CDR3 in amino acids: CASSLAGGLSSPLHF. The CDR3 coding sequence is TGTGCCAGCAGCTTGGCCGGGGGATTGTCTTCACCCCTCCACTTT. Filled out from reference TRBV5-4 and TRBJ1-6, the complete variable domain reads ETGVTQSPTHLIKTRGQQVTLRCSSQSGHNTVSWYQQALGQGPQFIFQYYREEENGRGNFPPRFSGLQFPNYSSELNVNALELDDSALYLCASSLAGGLSSPLHFGNGTRLTVT.

The rearrangement uses TRBV5-6 and TRBJ2-7; 7 bases are shared with TRBD1. The CDR3 loop spans 13 amino acids. In germline, CDR1 is SGHDT, CDR2 YYEEEE. V lost 4 bases to trimming and J lost 2 bases; unmatched junction nucleotides: 3. The CDR3 is CASSVDRAYEQYF. CDR3 nucleotide sequence: TGTGCCAGCAGCGTAGACAGGGCCTACGAGCAGTACTTC.